These 29 T cell receptor beta chains were all obtained from the same sample, sequenced in a study of post-analysis software for immune sequencing data. Their antigens remain unidentified. General study results and limits: Controls had lower frequencies than patients of 4 or 5 TRBV segments, which included TRBV5-6, TRBV5-1 and TRBV20-1.

The TCR beta cDNA libraries carried unique molecular identifiers. One entry per CDR3 protein results from TCRdb running MiXCR on the PCR reads. The top ten hold roughly 1.7% of the sample, which has 450,000 to 650,000 distinct CDR3 sequences, roughly two fifths seen once. Sequencing used blood. The source is a girl under 18 with multiple sclerosis.

This chain joins TRBV12-3 or TRBV12-4 and TRBJ2-7; 9 positions match TRBD1. The closer fit of TRBJ2-5 to the DNA end suggests the J call may be wrong. The CDR3 runs to 14 residues. The CDR3 protein is CASSLGTGLMTQYF. The CDR3 DNA reads as TGTGCCAGCAGTTTGGGGACAGGGTTAATGACCCAGTACTTC.

In this sample, this clonotype turned up a few times. The chain links TRBV7-3 to TRBJ2-3, with 8 bases fitting TRBD2. The germline CDR1 and CDR2 sequences are SGHTA and FQGTGA. J gave up 1 base and V 2 bases, and 2 bases lay outside the gene matches. The length of the CDR3 is 15 residues. CDR3 protein: CASSLDSGGTDTQYF. The CDR3 DNA follows: TGTGCCAGCAGCTTAGATAGCGGGGGCACAGATACGCAGTATTTT.

Turning to this clonotype: Germline and junction disagree at one end, which may indicate a read error. The chain uses TRBV4-1 and TRBJ2-5; 14 bases fit TRBD2. CDR1 and CDR2 from the germline V gene are MGHRA and YSYEKL. The CDR3 consists of 16 residues. CDR3 DNA: TGCGCCAGCAGCCAACGACTAGCGGGGGGGCAAGGGACCCAGTACTTC. Translation: CASSQRLAGGQGTQYF.

This clonotype was observed a handful of times. This chain links TRBV7-6 with TRBJ2-1, with TRBD2 identical over 14 bases. Trimming took 5 bases from V and 0 from J; bases not matched to a gene: 9. Germline values: CDR1 SGHVS, CDR2 FNYEAQ. The length of the CDR3 is 19 residues. The CDR3 sequence: CASSPRTSGGSYSYNEQFF. DNA for the CDR3: TGTGCCAGCAGCCCTCGGACTAGCGGGGGGTCCTACTCCTACAATGAGCAGTTCTTC.

This clonotype appeared a few times. This chain links TRBV4-2 with TRBJ1-1, with a possible D match to TRBD1 (5 bases). This CDR3 has 16 amino acids. Deletions cut 0 bases from V and 2 bases from J, with 13 bases between. Germline V lookup: CDR1 LGHNA, CDR2 YNFKEQ. The DNA for the CDR3 is TGTGCCAGCAGCCAAGATGGGACGGATACTAACACTGAAGCTTTCTTT. It specifies CASSQDGTDTNTEAFF.

The V and J genes are TRBV24-1 and TRBJ2-3; a weak D match, TRBD2 (6 bases). Germline CDR1 is KGHDR and CDR2 is SFDVKD. V lost 0 bases, J lost 2 bases, and 11 bases lay in between. CDR3 length: 16 amino acids. The CDR3 DNA follows: TGTGCCACCAGTGATTTGTCGGGGACTTTCACAGATACGCAGTATTTT. This sequence encodes CATSDLSGTFTDTQYF.

In its sample, this clonotype was seen a few times. The chain couples TRBV15 to TRBJ2-3; TRBD2 agrees at 9 bases. With V trimmed by 7 bases and J by 6 bases, 17 bases remained unmatched. The CDR3 is 17 residues long. Germline V gene data show CDR1 as LNHNV and CDR2 as YYDKDF (reference sequence). CDR3 sequence: CATNGGYRGGASDTQYF. For the CDR3, the DNA is TGTGCCACCAACGGAGGGTATCGCGGGGGGGCCTCGGATACGCAGTATTTT.

This clonotype was observed a handful of times. The chain recombines TRBV7-9 with TRBJ2-5, with D unclear. CDR3 length: 14 residues. Germline-derived CDR1 and CDR2 are SEHNR and FQNEAQ (reference sequence). The V and J ends lost 1 base and 6 bases respectively, with 12 bases between them. CDR3 sequence: CASSLGRSEKTQYF. CDR3 nucleotides: TGTGCCAGCAGCTTAGGCAGGAGCGAAAAGACCCAGTACTTC.

The chain recombines TRBV10-3 with TRBJ1-5; D is undetermined. The CDR3 has 15 amino acids. The germline V gene encodes CDR1 ENHRY and CDR2 SYGVKD. V was shortened by 4 bases and J by 1 base, with 11 bases between the two germline ends. CDR3 coding DNA: TGTGCCATCAGTGGCAACCAGAGAAGCAATCAGCCCCAGCATTTT. The encoded protein is CAISGNQRSNQPQHF.

This clonotype was counted a few times. This chain joins TRBV7-2 and TRBJ1-2; D uncertain. The CDR3 extends over 14 amino acids. The ends were cut back, 4 bases at V and 8 bases at J, with 17 bases in the middle. The germline CDR1 and CDR2 sequences are SGHTA and FQGNSA. The CDR3: CASSSPPGYRGYTF. In DNA, the CDR3 is TGTGCCAGCAGCTCCCCCCCGGGATATAGGGGCTACACCTTC.

This clonotype was detected a few times. The chain has TRBV7-2 and TRBJ1-2, with 9 nucleotides matching TRBD1. The CDR3 runs to 15 residues. Germline trimming cut 0 bases from V and 4 bases from J; bases unmatched to any gene: 3. The germline V gene has CDR1 SGHTA and CDR2 FQGNSA. CDR3 DNA: TGTGCCAGCAGCTTAGCTGGGACAGGGAGCTATGGCTACACCTTC. As protein: CASSLAGTGSYGYTF. Full variable domain (outside the CDR3, taken from reference TRBV7-2 and TRBJ1-2): GAGVSQSPSNKVTEKGKDVELRCDPISGHTALYWYRQSLGQGLEFLIYFQGNSAPDKSGLPSDRFSAERTGGSVSTLTIQRTQQEDSAVYLCASSLAGTGSYGYTFGSGTRLTVV.

This clonotype was counted a single time. The chain combines TRBV3-1 with TRBJ2-5; D gene ambiguous. The germline gives CDR1 LGHDT, CDR2 YNNKEL (reference sequence). Trimming shortened V by 0 bases and J by 3 bases, and 2 bases separated the two germline ends. The CDR3 is 12 amino acids. CDR3: CASSQEEETQYF. CDR3 DNA sequence: TGTGCCAGCAGCCAAGAAGAAGAGACCCAGTACTTC.

This clonotype was observed a handful of times. The chain recombines TRBV29-1 with TRBJ1-1, with 8 positions matching TRBD1. Germline V CDR1 and CDR2: SQVTM, ANQGSEA. The J segment lost 2 bases and the V segment lost 7 bases, leaving 6 bases of the junction unmatched. The CDR3 sequence is 13 residues long. The CDR3 DNA is TGCAGCGGAAGGACAGGGATCAACACTGAAGCTTTCTTT. The encoded protein is CSGRTGINTEAFF.

The rearrangement uses TRBV6-2 or TRBV6-3 and TRBJ2-1, with 9 positions matching TRBD1. With V trimmed by 10 bases and J by 6 bases, 7 bases remained unmatched. Germline lookup yields CDR1 MNHEY and CDR2 SVGEGT. The CDR3 contains 13 residues. The CDR3 reads CATGQGGRNEQFF. In DNA form, the CDR3 reads TGTGCCACGGGACAGGGAGGGCGCAATGAGCAGTTCTTC.

The chain combines TRBV5-6 with TRBJ1-6; D might be TRBD1 (5 bases). Trimming took off 2 bases at V and 11 bases at J, with 14 bases between the two ends. CDR1 is SGHDT and CDR2 is YYEEEE in the germline V gene. CDR3 length: 14 residues. The CDR3 here is CASSFGTGRTPLHF. The CDR3 DNA sequence: TGTGCCAGCAGCTTTGGGACGGGCCGTACACCCCTCCACTTT. The variable domain in full, with the rest retrieved from reference TRBV5-6 and TRBJ1-6, is DAGVTQSPTHLIKTRGQQVTLRCSPKSGHDTVSWYQQALGQGPQFIFQYYEEEERQRGNFPDRFSGHQFPNYSSELNVNALLLGDSALYLCASSFGTGRTPLHFGNGTRLTVT.

V usage is TRBV7-3 and J usage is TRBJ2-2; D perhaps matches TRBD2 (5 bases). Germline-derived CDR1 and CDR2 are SGHTA and FQGTGA. The CDR3 runs 15 residues. Trimming shortened V by 1 base and J by 2 bases, and 8 bases separated the two germline ends. The CDR3 region has the DNA TGTGCCAGCAGCTTAATCGGGGTCAACACCGGGGAGCTGTTTTTT. It translates to CASSLIGVNTGELFF.

This clonotype was counted a few times. The chain has TRBV10-1 and TRBJ1-1, with D possibly being TRBD1 (5 bases). The CDR3 has 14 amino acids. In germline, CDR1 is WNHNN, CDR2 SYGVQD (reference sequence). Trimming removed 6 bases from V and 0 bases from J, with 11 bases in between. The CDR3 bases are TGCGCCAGCAGGAAGGGGATCATGAACACTGAAGCTTTCTTT. This encodes CASRKGIMNTEAFF.

This clonotype was detected a few times. At one boundary the junction diverges from the germline segment, which might be a read error. The chain recombines TRBV5-1 with TRBJ1-2; D uncertain. The germline V gene has CDR1 SGHRS and CDR2 YFSETQ. The CDR3 loop spans 13 amino acids. The CDR3 protein is CASSLDTAYGYTF. CDR3 DNA sequence: TGTGCCAGCAGTTTAGACACAGCCTATGGCTACACCTTC. Complete variable domain (other parts from reference TRBV5-1 and TRBJ1-2): KAGVTQTPRYLIKTRGQQVTLSCSPISGHRSVSWYQQTPGQGLQFLFEYFSETQRNKGNFPGRFSGRQFSNSRSEMNVSTLELGDSALYLCASSLDTAYGYTFGSGTRLTVV.

For this clonotype: Sequence at one end of the junction differs from germline and may be a read error. The CDR3 DNA is TGCGCCAGCAACTTGAGAGGAGATACGCAGTATTTT. This codes for CASNLRGDTQYF. The chain is built from TRBV5-1 and TRBJ2-3, with D hard to call. CDR1 and CDR2 from the germline V gene are SGHRS and YFSETQ. This CDR3 comprises 12 residues.

The V call is TRBV12-5, the J call TRBJ1-2; D gene unclear. In germline, CDR1 is LGHNT, CDR2 FRNRAP. Trimming stripped 1 base from V and 0 bases from J, with 9 bases between. The CDR3 extends over 15 amino acids. The CDR3 region has the DNA TGTGCTAGTGGTTTGGGACCGACTGCTAACTATGGCTACACCTTC. Its protein product is CASGLGPTANYGYTF.

The chain employs TRBV28 and TRBJ2-7; D assignment may be TRBD1 or TRBD2 (5 bases each). The CDR3 is 13 residues long. V was trimmed by 7 bases and J by 2 bases, leaving 12 bases between them. CDR1 MDHEN and CDR2 SYDVKM come from the germline V gene. CDR3 coding DNA: TGTGCCAGCATTCAGCGGACAACCTACGAGCAGTACTTC. Its protein product is CASIQRTTYEQYF.

This clonotype was found a few times. The chain recombines TRBV12-3 or TRBV12-4 with TRBJ2-3; 9 nucleotides align to TRBD2. V trimming: 6 bases; J trimming: 4 bases; junction bases outside the gene matches: 11. CDR3 length: 16 residues. CDR3 protein: CASSLGGGGAPDTQYF. CDR3 sequence (DNA): TGTGCCAGCAGCCTCGGCGGCGGGGGGGCCCCAGATACGCAGTATTTT.

About this clonotype itself: The conserved final phenylalanine or tryptophan is absent from the CDR3, which likely points to a read error. The chain joins TRBV10-3 to TRBJ2-1; TRBD2 aligns across 7 bases. Germline loops: CDR1 ENHRY, CDR2 SYGVKD. The J segment lost 2 bases and the V segment lost 2 bases, leaving 3 bases of the junction unmatched. This CDR3 has 15 residues. This CDR3 reads CAISEEAGAYNEQFI. CDR3 nucleotide sequence: TGTGCCATCAGTGAGGAGGCGGGGGCCTACAATGAGCAGTTCATC.

The chain uses TRBV20-1 and TRBJ2-2, with unresolved D. Deletions cut 0 bases from V and 1 base from J, with 6 bases between. This CDR3 contains 14 residues. Germline-derived CDR1 and CDR2 are DFQATT and SNEGSKA (reference sequence). CDR3 DNA: TGCAGTGCTAGAGATATGAGGAACACCGGGGAGCTGTTTTTT. It yields the protein CSARDMRNTGELFF.

The table lists this clonotype with a few counts. The chain has TRBV10-3 and TRBJ2-5; TRBD2 might be the D (5 bases). Germline V gene data show CDR1 as ENHRY and CDR2 as SYGVKD. V was pared by 4 bases and J by 5 bases, with 11 bases between. CDR3 length: 13 residues. The CDR3 region has the DNA TGTGCCATCAGTGTAAGCGGTGGGGAGACCCAGTACTTC. This sequence encodes CAISVSGGETQYF.

This chain links TRBV20-1 with TRBJ2-3; 8 nucleotides align to TRBD2. This CDR3 region has 15 residues. Germline values: CDR1 DFQATT, CDR2 SNEGSKA (reference sequence). V trimming: 0 bases; J trimming: 4 bases; junction bases outside the gene matches: 6. The CDR3 DNA sequence: TGCAGTGCTAGAGATCGGTATAGCGGGGCAGATACGCAGTATTTT. This sequence encodes CSARDRYSGADTQYF.

This clonotype has more than one count but fewer than ten. The chain joins TRBV20-1 to TRBJ1-2, with D uncertain. V shed 6 bases and J shed 4 bases, with 12 bases lying between them. CDR3 length: 12 residues. Per the germline V gene, CDR1 is DFQATT and CDR2 is SNEGSKA (reference sequence). As DNA, the CDR3 is TGCAGTGCAAATCCGCCGGCCTATGGCTACACCTTC. Its translation: CSANPPAYGYTF.

This CDR3 reads CASSPDSVIGQPQHF. CDR3 DNA: TGTGCCAGCAGCCCAGACAGCGTTATTGGTCAGCCCCAGCATTTT. The J gene is TRBJ1-5, the V gene TRBV12-3 or TRBV12-4; D is perhaps TRBD1 (5 bases). With 6 bases removed from V and 6 bases from J, the gap between germline ends came to 18 bases. The CDR3 has 15 residues.

The J gene is TRBJ1-2, the V gene TRBV5-6; tentatively, D is TRBD1 (5 bases). Germline V lookup: CDR1 SGHDT, CDR2 YYEEEE. This CDR3 is 16 amino acids long. The germline V and J ends were trimmed by 2 bases and 2 bases, with 16 bases remaining between them. CDR3 sequence reads: CASSLPRGRVNYGYTF. CDR3 nucleotide sequence: TGTGCCAGCAGCTTACCGAGGGGCAGAGTGAACTATGGCTACACCTTC.